A selection of T cell receptor beta chains follows, all from one sample in a study of blood T cell repertoires in COVID-19. Sequencing used immunoSEQ multiplex PCR; TCRdb keeps in-frame clones, though not all of them. The table records about 65,000 clones, approximately 80% of them present only once. Sequencing input: peripheral blood. The origin of the receptors is a man in his fifties or sixties with COVID-19, enrolled during active disease. The CDR3 runs from the conserved cysteine through the conserved F or W. D genes are given only for firm matches. Not every row has a clone size; where given, it reads once, few, many or a size class.

cdr3_nt cdr3_aa d_call clone_size j_call v_call cdr3_length
TGTGCCAGCAGTTTATCGCGCGGCTACGAGCAGTACTTC CASSLSRGYEQYF NA NA TRBJ2-7 TRBV27 13
TGTGCCAGCAGCTGGGGACAGGGGAACACTGAAGCTTTCTTT CASSWGQGNTEAFF TRBD1 NA TRBJ1-1 TRBV3-1/TRBV3-2 14
TGTGCCAGCACCGGAGACAGGGTAAGCAATCAGCCCCAGCATTTT CASTGDRVSNQPQHF NA NA TRBJ1-5 TRBV21-1 15
TGTGCCAGTCCGTCCGGGACAGGTTCACATGGCTACACCTTC CASPSGTGSHGYTF TRBD1 NA TRBJ1-2 TRBV6-4 14
TGCGCCAGCAGCCATTACAGCGGGAGGGGCACCGGGGAGCTGTTTTTT CASSHYSGRGTGELFF TRBD2 NA TRBJ2-2 TRBV4-3 16
TGTGCCAGTACCCCGGTCGGTGGGGGGAGCACAGATACGCAGTATTTT CASTPVGGGSTDTQYF NA NA TRBJ2-3 TRBV19 16
TGTGCCAGCCGACCAGGGCCTGGAAACACCATATATTTT CASRPGPGNTIYF NA NA TRBJ1-3 TRBV9 13
TGTGCCAGCAGTGAGGGGACTAGCGGGAGGGCCGTCTACAATGAGCAGTTCTTC CASSEGTSGRAVYNEQFF TRBD2 NA TRBJ2-1 TRBV25-1 18
TGCGCCAGCAGCCGACAAGGACAGCTTAATGAAAAACTGTTTTTT CASSRQGQLNEKLFF NA NA TRBJ1-4 TRBV4-1 15
TGCAGCGTCCGCGGAGAGGGGGAAAGCCAGCCCCAGCATTTT CSVRGEGESQPQHF NA NA TRBJ1-5 TRBV29-1 14
TGTGCCACCAGTGACCCCACTAGCGGGAGTTACAATGAGCAGTTCTTC CATSDPTSGSYNEQFF TRBD2 NA TRBJ2-1 TRBV24-1 16
TGTGCCAGCAGCTTACGATCAGACTACGAGCAGTACTTC CASSLRSDYEQYF NA NA TRBJ2-7 TRBV7-2 13
TGTGCCAGTAGTATAGATCCAGGGGACATGAACACTGAAGCTTTCTTT CASSIDPGDMNTEAFF NA NA TRBJ1-1 TRBV19 16
TGTGCCAGCAGTGAGAGGGGGACAGCTAGCACAGATACGCAGTATTTT CASSERGTASTDTQYF TRBD1 NA TRBJ2-3 TRBV2 16
TGTGCCAGCAGCGCCAGGGACAGTACCTACAATGAGCAGTTCTTC CASSARDSTYNEQFF TRBD1 NA TRBJ2-1 TRBV9 15
TGCAGTGCTAGTGACAGGGGTTCGTCTGGCTACACCTTC CSASDRGSSGYTF TRBD1 few TRBJ1-2 TRBV20-1 13
TGCGCCAGCAGCTTGGGAGGGCTAGAGGGCACTGAAGCTTTCTTT CASSLGGLEGTEAFF NA NA TRBJ1-1 TRBV5-1 15
TGTGCCAGCTCAACAGGGGGCGTCGGCAACAATGAGCAGTTCTTC CASSTGGVGNNEQFF TRBD1 once TRBJ2-1 TRBV18 15
TGTGCCAGCAGTGACGGCAGGGGAATTTTTGATGAGCAGTTCTTC CASSDGRGIFDEQFF NA NA TRBJ2-1 TRBV6-2/TRBV6-3 15
TGTGCCAGTAGTAGGCTAGCGGGAGACACCGGGGAGCTGTTTTTT CASSRLAGDTGELFF TRBD2 NA TRBJ2-2 TRBV19 15
TGTGCCAGCAGCGGCACCGGGACAGGGACTTGG CASSGTGTGTW TRBD1 NA TRBJ1-2 TRBV5-6 11
TGTGCCAGCAGCTCCCCCAGCTATAATTCACCCCTCCACTTT CASSSPSYNSPLHF NA few TRBJ1-6 TRBV28 14
TGTGCCAGCAAGGTCCCGGGGACATACTACGAGCAGTACTTC CASKVPGTYYEQYF NA NA TRBJ2-7 TRBV28 14
TGTGCCAGCAAGAGAAGAAACACCATATATTTT CASKRRNTIYF NA NA TRBJ1-3 TRBV6-4 11
TGTGCCAGCAGCGTAGCCGGGAGTTTCTCTTCCCAGGGACTGCCACCGGTAGGGGTACGGCTGTTTTTT CASSVAGSFSSQGLPPVGVRLFF NA NA TRBJ2-2 TRBV9 23
TGTGCCAGCAGCCCGGGGACCAATAGGGGGGGCTACACCTTC CASSPGTNRGGYTF NA NA TRBJ1-2 TRBV3-1/TRBV3-2 14
TGTGCCAGCAGGAACAGGAGGGGCATTCAGTACTTC CASRNRRGIQYF NA NA TRBJ2-4 TRBV12-3/TRBV12-4 12
TGTGCCAGCAGCCCTACAGGGAACCAAGAGACCCAGTACTTC CASSPTGNQETQYF NA NA TRBJ2-5 TRBV5-5 14